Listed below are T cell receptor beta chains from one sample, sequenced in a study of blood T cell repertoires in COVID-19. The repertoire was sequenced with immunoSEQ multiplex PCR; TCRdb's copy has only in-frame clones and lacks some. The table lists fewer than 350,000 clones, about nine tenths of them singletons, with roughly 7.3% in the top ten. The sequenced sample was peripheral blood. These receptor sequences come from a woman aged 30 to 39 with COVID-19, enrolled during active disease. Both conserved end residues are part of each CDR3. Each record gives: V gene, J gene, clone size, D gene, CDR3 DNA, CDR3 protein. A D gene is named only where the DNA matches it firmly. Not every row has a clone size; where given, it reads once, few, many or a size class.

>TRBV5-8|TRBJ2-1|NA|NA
TGTGCCAGCAGCTATACAGGATGGGGCAATGAGCAGTTCTTC
CASSYTGWGNEQFF
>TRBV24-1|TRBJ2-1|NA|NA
TGTGCCACCAGTAGCCGCAGTGTAGGACATCTCTACAATGAGCAGTTCTTC
CATSSRSVGHLYNEQFF
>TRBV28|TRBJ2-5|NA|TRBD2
TGTGCCAGCAGCCCTCCCACTAGCGGTTCACAAGAGACCCAGTACTTC
CASSPPTSGSQETQYF
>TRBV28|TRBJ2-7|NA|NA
TGTGCCAGCAGTTTTCGTCGGAGTCGTTGGAACGAGCAGTACTTC
CASSFRRSRWNEQYF
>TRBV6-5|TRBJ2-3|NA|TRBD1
TGTGCCAGCAGACCGACAGGGGCAGATACGCAGTATTTT
CASRPTGADTQYF
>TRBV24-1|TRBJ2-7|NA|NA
TGTGCCACCAGTGACCCCGGGACTGGTGCCTACGAGCAGTACTTC
CATSDPGTGAYEQYF
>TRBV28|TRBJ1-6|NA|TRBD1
TGTGCCAGCAGGGCCGGGACAGGCTTGGCGCCCCTCCACTTT
CASRAGTGLAPLHF
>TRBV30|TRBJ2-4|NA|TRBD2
TGTGCCTGGAGTCCCGGACTAGCTACCATTCAGTACTTC
CAWSPGLATIQYF
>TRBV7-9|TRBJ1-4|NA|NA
TGTGCCAGCAGCTTTGGCTCAACTAATGAAAAACTGTTTTTT
CASSFGSTNEKLFF
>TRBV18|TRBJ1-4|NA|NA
TGTGCCAGCTCACCCACAGGACCGTCTGAAAAACTGTTTTTT
CASSPTGPSEKLFF
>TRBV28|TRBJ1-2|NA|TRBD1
TGTGCCAGCAGTTTAATACAGGGGGCGCAGGGGATCGGGGGCTACACCTTC
CASSLIQGAQGIGGYTF
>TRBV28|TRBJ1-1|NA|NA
TGTGCCAGCAGTCGCTACGGGATCCGGGACTCAAGATGGACTGAAGCTTTCTTT
CASSRYGIRDSRWTEAFF
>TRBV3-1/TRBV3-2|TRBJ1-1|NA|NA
TGTGCCAGCAGCCAAGCCAGGGAAAACACTGAAGCTTTCTTT
CASSQARENTEAFF
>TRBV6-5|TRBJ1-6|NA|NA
TGTGCCAGCAGGGACAGCCTCTATAATTCACCCCTCCACTTT
CASRDSLYNSPLHF
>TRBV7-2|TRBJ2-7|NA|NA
TGTGCCAGCAGCTGGAGGACCTTTAGCTCCTACGAGCAGTACTTC
CASSWRTFSSYEQYF
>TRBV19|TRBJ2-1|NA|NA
TGTGCCAGTAGTATCGGATCGTACAGCAATGAGCAGCTCTTC
CASSIGSYSNEQLF
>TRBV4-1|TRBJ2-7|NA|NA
TGCGCCAGCAGCCCTCGCCGGGAGAGCTACGAGCAGTACTTC
CASSPRRESYEQYF
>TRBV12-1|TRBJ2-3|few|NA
TGTGCCAGCAGCTTGGAGGCCAGTAACGAGTATTTT
CASSLEASNEYF
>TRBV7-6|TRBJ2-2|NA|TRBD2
TGTGCCAGCAGCTCCCGACTAGCGGGAGACACCGGGGAGCTGTTTTTT
CASSSRLAGDTGELFF
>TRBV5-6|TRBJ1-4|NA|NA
TGTGCCAGCAGCGCACGGACAGATACTGACGAAAAACTGTTTTTT
CASSARTDTDEKLFF
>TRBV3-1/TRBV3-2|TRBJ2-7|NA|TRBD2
TGTGCCAGCAGCCAACTAGCGGGAGGGCCCCACGAGCAGTACTTC
CASSQLAGGPHEQYF
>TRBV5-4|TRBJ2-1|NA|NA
TGTGCCAGCAGCTTGGGGGAGAGCTCCTACAATGAGCAGTTCTTC
CASSLGESSYNEQFF
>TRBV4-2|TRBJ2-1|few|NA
TGTGCCAGCAGCCAAGGACTAAAAAAAAATGAGCAGTTCTTC
CASSQGLKKNEQFF
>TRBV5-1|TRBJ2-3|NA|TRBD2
TGCGCCAGCAGCTCGGGACTAGCGGTCCGCACAGATACGCAGTATTTT
CASSSGLAVRTDTQYF
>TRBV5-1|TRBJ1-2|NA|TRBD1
TGCGCCAGCAGCGCGGGGACAGGGGAAGACTATGGCTACACCTTC
CASSAGTGEDYGYTF
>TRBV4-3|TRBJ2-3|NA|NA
TGCGCCAGCAGCCACAGCGGAGCTAGCACAGATACGCAGTATTTT
CASSHSGASTDTQYF
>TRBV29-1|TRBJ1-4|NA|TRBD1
TGCAGCGTTGACCTTGGCAGGGGGGCAACTAATGAAAAACTGTTTTTT
CSVDLGRGATNEKLFF
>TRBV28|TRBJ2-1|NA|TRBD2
TGTGCCAGCAGTTTATTAGCGGGAGTGGTTTACAATGAGCAGTTCTTC
CASSLLAGVVYNEQFF
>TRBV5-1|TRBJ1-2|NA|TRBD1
TGCGCCAGCAGCTATCGGGACAGGGATGGCTACACCTTC
CASSYRDRDGYTF
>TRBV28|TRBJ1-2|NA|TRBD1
TGTGCCAGCAGTTCCCATCCGGGACAGGGGTCATACGGCTACACCTTC
CASSSHPGQGSYGYTF
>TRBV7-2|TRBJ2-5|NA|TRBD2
TGTGCCAGCAGCCCACCGTCTAGCGGGAGTGGTGAGACCCAGTACTTC
CASSPPSSGSGETQYF
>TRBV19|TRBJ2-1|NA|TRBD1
TGTGCCAGTACCTCGACAGGGGAAAATGAGCAGTTCTTC
CASTSTGENEQFF
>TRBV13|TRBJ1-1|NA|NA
TGTGCCAGCAGCATTCTCGTTAGCGACACTGAAGCTTTCTTT
CASSILVSDTEAFF
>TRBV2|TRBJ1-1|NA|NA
TGTGCCAGCAGTGTGGGGACTGCGAACACTGAAGCTTTCTTT
CASSVGTANTEAFF
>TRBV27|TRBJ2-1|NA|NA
TGTGCCAGCAGTTACTCTAGCGAATACAATGAGCAGTTCTTC
CASSYSSEYNEQFF
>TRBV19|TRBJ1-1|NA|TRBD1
TGTGCCAGTAGTATAGGACAGGGGAACACTGAAGCTTTCTTT
CASSIGQGNTEAFF
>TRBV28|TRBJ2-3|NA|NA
TGTGCCAGCAGCGCAAACACGGGAGCAGGCGATACGCAGTATTTT
CASSANTGAGDTQYF